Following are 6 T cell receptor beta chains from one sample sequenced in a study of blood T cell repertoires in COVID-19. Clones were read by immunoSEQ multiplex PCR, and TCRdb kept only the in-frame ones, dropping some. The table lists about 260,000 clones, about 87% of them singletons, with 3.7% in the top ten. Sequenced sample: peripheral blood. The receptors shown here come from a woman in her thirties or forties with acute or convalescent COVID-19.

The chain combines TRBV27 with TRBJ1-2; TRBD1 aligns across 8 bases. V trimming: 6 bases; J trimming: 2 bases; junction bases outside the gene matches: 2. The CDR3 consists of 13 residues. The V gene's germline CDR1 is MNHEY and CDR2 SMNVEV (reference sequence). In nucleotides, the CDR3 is TGTGCCAGCAGAAGGGACAGGAACTATGGCTACACCTTC. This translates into CASRRDRNYGYTF.

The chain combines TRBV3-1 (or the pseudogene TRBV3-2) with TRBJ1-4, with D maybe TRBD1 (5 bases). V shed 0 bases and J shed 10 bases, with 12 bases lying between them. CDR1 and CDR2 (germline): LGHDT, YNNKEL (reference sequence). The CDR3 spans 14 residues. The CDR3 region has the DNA TGTGCCAGCAGCCAAGAACAGGCTTTGGGAAAACTGTTTTTT. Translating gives CASSQEQALGKLFF.

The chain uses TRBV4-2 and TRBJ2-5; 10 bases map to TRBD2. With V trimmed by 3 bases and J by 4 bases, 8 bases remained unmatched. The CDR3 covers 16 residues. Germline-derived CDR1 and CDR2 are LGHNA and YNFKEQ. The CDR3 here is CASSHPFSGGRETQYF. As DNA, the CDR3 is TGTGCCAGCAGCCACCCCTTTAGCGGGGGGAGAGAGACCCAGTACTTC.

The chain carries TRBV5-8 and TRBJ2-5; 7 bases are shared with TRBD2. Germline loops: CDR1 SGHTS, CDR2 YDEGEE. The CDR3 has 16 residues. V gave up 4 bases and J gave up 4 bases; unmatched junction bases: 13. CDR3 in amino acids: CASSPGREGGPETQYF. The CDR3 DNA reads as TGTGCCAGCAGCCCGGGGAGGGAAGGTGGGCCAGAGACCCAGTACTTC.

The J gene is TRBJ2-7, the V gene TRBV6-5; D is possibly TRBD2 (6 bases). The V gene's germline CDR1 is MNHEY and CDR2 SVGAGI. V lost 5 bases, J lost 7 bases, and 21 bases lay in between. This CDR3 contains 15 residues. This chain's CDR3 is CASSRSNRDAGEQYV. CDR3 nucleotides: TGTGCCAGCAGTAGAAGTAACCGGGACGCGGGAGAGCAGTACGTC.

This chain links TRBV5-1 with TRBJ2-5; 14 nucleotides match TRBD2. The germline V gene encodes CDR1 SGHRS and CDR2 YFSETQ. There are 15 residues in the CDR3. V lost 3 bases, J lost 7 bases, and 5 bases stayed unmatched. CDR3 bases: TGCGCCAGCAGCTACCGGGGGACTAGCGGGGGGACCCAGTACTTC. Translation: CASSYRGTSGGTQYF.